This TCR beta chain was identified in a study of T cell responses to AZD1222 COVID-19 vaccine. The CDR3 extends over 17 amino acids. Deletions cut 1 base from V and 7 bases from J, with 20 bases between. The V gene's germline CDR1 is SGHDT and CDR2 YYEEEE. TCRdb's table, derived via immunoSEQ multiplex PCR, lists solely in-frame clones and lacks some. There are 140,000 to 150,000 clones in the sample; about 93% occur only once, and around 5% lies in the top ten. This TCR derives from an adult in good health. The sequencing used peripheral blood, collected on day 0 of AZD1222 vaccination. The V gene is TRBV5-6, the J gene TRBJ1-4; D is uncertain. DNA for the CDR3: TGTGCCAGCAGCTTGTTATCCGGTACGATCCGGGGTGAAAAACTGTTTTTT. Protein product: CASSLLSGTIRGEKLFF.